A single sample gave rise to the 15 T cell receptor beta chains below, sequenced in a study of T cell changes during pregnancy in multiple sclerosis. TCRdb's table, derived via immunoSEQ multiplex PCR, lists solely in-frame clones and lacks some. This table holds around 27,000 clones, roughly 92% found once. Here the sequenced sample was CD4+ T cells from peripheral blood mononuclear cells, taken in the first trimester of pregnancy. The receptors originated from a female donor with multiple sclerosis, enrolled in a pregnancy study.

CDR3 region: CASSIGLAGALAKNIQYF. CDR3 in DNA: TGCGCCAGCAGCATCGGACTAGCGGGGGCCCTAGCCAAAAACATTCAGTACTTC. The chain has TRBV5-1 and TRBJ2-4, with TRBD2 matching 13 bases. The CDR3 totals 18 residues. Germline V lookup: CDR1 SGHRS, CDR2 YFSETQ. Trimming cost V 4 bases and J 0 bases; bases outside gene matches: 7.

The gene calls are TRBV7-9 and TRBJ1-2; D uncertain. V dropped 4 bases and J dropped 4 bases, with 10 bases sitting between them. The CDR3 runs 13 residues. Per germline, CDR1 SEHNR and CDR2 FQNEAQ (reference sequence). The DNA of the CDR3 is TGTGCCAGCAGCTCCAGCGATCGCTATGGCTACACCTTC. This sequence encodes CASSSSDRYGYTF.

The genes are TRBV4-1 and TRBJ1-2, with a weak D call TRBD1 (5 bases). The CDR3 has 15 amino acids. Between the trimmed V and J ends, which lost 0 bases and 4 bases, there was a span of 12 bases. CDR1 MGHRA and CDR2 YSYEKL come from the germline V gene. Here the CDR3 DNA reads TGCGCCAGCAGCCAAGATCCAGGGTTGGGCTATGGCTACACCTTC. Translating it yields CASSQDPGLGYGYTF.

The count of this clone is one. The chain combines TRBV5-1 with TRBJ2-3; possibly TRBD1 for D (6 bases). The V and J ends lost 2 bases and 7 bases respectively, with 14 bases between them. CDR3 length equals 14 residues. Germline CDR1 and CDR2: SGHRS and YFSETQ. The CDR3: CASSFYRDVNTQYF. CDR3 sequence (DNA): TGCGCCAGCAGCTTCTACAGGGATGTAAATACGCAGTATTTT.

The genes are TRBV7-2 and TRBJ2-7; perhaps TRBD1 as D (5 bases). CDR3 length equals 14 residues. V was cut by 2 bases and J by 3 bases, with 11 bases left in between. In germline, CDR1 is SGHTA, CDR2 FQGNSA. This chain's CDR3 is CASSLRGSLYEQYF. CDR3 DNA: TGTGCCAGCAGCTTAAGGGGATCCCTCTACGAGCAGTACTTC.

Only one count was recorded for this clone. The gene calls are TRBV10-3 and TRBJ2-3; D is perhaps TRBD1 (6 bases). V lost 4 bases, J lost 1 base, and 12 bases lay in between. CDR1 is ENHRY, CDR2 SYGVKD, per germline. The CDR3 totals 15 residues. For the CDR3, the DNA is TGTGCCATCAGTGGTCAGGGGCTCGGCACAGATACGCAGTATTTT. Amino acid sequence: CAISGQGLGTDTQYF.

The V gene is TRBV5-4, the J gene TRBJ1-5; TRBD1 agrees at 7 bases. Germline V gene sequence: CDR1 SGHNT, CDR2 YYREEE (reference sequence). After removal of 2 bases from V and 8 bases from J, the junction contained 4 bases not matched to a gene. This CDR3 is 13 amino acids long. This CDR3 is CASSLQGKEPQHF. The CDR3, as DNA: TGTGCCAGCAGCTTACAGGGGAAGGAGCCCCAGCATTTT.

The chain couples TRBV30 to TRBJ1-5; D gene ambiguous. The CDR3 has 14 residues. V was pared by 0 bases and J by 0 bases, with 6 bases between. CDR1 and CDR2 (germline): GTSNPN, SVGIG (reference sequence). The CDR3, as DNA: TGTGCCTGGAGTGTGTCCTATAGCAATCAGCCCCAGCATTTT. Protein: CAWSVSYSNQPQHF.

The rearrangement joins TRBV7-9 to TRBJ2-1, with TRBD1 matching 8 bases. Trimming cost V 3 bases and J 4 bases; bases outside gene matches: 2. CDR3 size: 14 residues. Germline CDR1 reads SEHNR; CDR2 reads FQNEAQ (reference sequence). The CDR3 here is CASSLTGVYNEQFF. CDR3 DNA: TGTGCCAGCAGCTTGACAGGGGTGTACAATGAGCAGTTCTTC.

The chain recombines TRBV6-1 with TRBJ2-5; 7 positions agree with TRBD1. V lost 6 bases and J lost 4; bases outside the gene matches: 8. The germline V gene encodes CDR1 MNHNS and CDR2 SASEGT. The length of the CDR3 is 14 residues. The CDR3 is CASSKLGQRETQYF. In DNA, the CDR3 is TGTGCCAGCAGCAAGTTGGGACAGCGAGAGACCCAGTACTTC.

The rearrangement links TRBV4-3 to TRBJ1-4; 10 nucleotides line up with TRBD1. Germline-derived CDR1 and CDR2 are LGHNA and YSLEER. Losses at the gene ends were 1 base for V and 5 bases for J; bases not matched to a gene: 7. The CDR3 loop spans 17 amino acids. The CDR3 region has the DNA TGCGCCAGCAGCCAAGGGGACAGGGGAAGGGAGAATGAAAAACTGTTTTTT. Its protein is CASSQGDRGRENEKLFF.

The CDR3 nucleotides read TGCGCCAGCAGCCCGAACTCGATATACGGCTACACCTTC. Protein sequence: CASSPNSIYGYTF. The V call is TRBV5-1, the J call TRBJ1-2; D call uncertain. Germline loops: CDR1 SGHRS, CDR2 YFSETQ. CDR3 length: 13 residues. V lost 4 bases and J 8 bases, leaving 15 bases between the germline ends.

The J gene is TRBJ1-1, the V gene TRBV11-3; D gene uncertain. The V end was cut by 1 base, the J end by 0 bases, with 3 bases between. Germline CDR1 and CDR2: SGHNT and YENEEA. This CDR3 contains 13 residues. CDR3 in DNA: TGTGCCAGCAGCTTAGGGCTGAACACTGAAGCTTTCTTT. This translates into CASSLGLNTEAFF. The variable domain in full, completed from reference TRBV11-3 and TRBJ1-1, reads EAGVVQSPRYKIIEKKQPVAFWCNPISGHNTLYWYLQNLGQGPELLIRYENEEAVDDSQLPKDRFSAERLKGVDSTLKIQPAELGDSAVYLCASSLGLNTEAFFGQGTRLTVV.

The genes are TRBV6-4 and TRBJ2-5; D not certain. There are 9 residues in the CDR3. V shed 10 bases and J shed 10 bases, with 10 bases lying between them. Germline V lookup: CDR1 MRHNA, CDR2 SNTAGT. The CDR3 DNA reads TGTGCCACCCAGCTAGTCCAGTACTTC. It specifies CATQLVQYF.

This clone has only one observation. The CDR3 loop reads CASSSMPGLAGEGEQFF. Here the CDR3 DNA reads TGCGCCAGCAGCTCCATGCCGGGACTAGCGGGGGAAGGTGAGCAGTTCTTC. The chain joins TRBV5-1 to TRBJ2-1; 14 positions agree with TRBD2. From germline, CDR1 is SGHRS and CDR2 YFSETQ. The V gene end was trimmed by 3 bases and the J gene end by 9 bases; junction bases not matched to a gene: 11. The CDR3 totals 17 residues.